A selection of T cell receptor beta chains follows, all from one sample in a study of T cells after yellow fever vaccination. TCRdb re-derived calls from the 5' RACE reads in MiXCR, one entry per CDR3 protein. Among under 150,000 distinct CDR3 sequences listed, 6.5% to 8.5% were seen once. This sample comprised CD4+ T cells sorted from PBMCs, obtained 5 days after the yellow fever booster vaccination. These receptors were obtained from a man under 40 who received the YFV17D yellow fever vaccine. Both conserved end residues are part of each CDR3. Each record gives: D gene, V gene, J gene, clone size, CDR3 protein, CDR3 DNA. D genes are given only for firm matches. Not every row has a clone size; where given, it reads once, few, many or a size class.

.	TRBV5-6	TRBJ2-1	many	CASSLGRNYNEQFF	TGTGCCAGCAGCTTGGGTAGGAATTACAATGAGCAGTTCTTC
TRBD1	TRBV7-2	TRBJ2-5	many	CASSSGQGGQETQYF	TGTGCCAGCAGCTCCGGACAGGGGGGACAAGAGACCCAGTACTTC
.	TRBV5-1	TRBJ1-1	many	CASSLLQENTEAFF	TGCGCCAGCAGCTTATTACAGGAGAACACTGAAGCTTTCTTT
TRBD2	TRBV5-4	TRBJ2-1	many	CASSRLGGAYNEQFF	TGTGCCAGCAGCCGCTTGGGAGGGGCCTACAATGAGCAGTTCTTC
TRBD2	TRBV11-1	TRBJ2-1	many	CASNVAGRYNEQFF	TGTGCCAGCAATGTAGCGGGACGCTACAATGAGCAGTTCTTC
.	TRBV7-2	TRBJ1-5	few	CASSLGTGLTNQPQHF	TGTGCCAGCAGCTTGGGAACAGGATTGACTAATCAGCCCCAGCATTTT
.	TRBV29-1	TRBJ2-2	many	CSVSPTGLGAGELFF	TGCAGCGTGTCCCCCACGGGCCTGGGGGCCGGGGAGCTGTTTTTT
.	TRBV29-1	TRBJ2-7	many	CSVDRGRPTHEQYF	TGCAGCGTTGACAGGGGACGGCCGACCCACGAGCAGTACTTC
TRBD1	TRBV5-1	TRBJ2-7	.	CASSLEGQGYYEQYF	TGCGCCAGCAGCTTGGAGGGACAGGGTTACTACGAGCAGTACTTC
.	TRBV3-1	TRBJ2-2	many	CASSQDRSGWGNTGELFF	TGTGCCAGCAGCCAAGATCGTAGCGGCTGGGGGAACACCGGGGAGCTGTTTTTT
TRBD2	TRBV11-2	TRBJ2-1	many	CASSPPGTSSVEQFF	TGTGCCAGCAGCCCCCCTGGGACTAGTTCGGTTGAGCAGTTCTTC
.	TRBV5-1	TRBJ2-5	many	CASSGSGSLETQYF	TGCGCCAGCAGCGGATCCGGGAGTTTAGAGACCCAGTACTTC
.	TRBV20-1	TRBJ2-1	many	CSALSGAWANEQFF	TGCAGTGCACTTTCGGGGGCCTGGGCGAATGAGCAGTTCTTC